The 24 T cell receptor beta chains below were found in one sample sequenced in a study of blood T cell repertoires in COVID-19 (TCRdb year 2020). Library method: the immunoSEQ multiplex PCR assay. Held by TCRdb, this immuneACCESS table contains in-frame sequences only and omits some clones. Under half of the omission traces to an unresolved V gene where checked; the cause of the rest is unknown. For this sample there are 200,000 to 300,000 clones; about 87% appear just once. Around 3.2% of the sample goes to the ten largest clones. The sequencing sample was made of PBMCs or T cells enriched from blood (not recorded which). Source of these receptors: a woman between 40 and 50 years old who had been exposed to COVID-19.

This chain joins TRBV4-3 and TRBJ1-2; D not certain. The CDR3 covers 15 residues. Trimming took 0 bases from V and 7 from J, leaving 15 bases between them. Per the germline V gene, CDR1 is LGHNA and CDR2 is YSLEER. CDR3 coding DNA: TGCGCCAGCAGCCAAGAGTTTTCGGGGTTGGGTGGCTACACCTTC. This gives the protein CASSQEFSGLGGYTF.

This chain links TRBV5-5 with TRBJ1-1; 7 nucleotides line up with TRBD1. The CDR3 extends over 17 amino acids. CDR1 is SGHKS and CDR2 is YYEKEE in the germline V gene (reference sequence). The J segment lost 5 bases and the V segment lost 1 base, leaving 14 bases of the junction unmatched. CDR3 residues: CASSLYSHGTASTEAFF. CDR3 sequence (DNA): TGTGCCAGCAGCTTGTATTCCCACGGGACAGCGTCAACTGAAGCTTTCTTT.

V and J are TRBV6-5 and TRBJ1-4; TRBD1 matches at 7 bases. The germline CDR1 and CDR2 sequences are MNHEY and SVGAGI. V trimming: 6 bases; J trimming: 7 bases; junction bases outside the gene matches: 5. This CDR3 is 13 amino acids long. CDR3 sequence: CASRATGAEKLFF. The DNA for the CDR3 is TGTGCCAGCAGAGCCACAGGGGCTGAAAAACTGTTTTTT.

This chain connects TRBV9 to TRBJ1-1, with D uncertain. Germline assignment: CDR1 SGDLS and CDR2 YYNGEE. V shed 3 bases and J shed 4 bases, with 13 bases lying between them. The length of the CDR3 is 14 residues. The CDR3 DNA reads TGTGCCAGCAGCGAAATTCATGGCGGCACTGAAGCTTTCTTT. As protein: CASSEIHGGTEAFF. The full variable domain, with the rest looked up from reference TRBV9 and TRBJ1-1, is DSGVTQTPKHLITATGQRVTLRCSPRSGDLSVYWYQQSLDQGLQFLIQYYNGEERAKGNILERFSAQQFPDLHSELNLSSLELGDSALYFCASSEIHGGTEAFFGQGTRLTVV.

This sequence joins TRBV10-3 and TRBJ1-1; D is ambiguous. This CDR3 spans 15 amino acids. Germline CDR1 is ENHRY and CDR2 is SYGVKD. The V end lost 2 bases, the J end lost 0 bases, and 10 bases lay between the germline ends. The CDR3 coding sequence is TGTGCCATCAGTGAGGACTCTCTTATGAACACTGAAGCTTTCTTT. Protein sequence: CAISEDSLMNTEAFF.

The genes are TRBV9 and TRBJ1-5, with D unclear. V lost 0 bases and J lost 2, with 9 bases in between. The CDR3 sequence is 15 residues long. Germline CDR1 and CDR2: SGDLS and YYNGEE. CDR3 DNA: TGTGCCAGCAGCGTAGGAGGCTTCGGCAATCAGCCCCAGCATTTT. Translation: CASSVGGFGNQPQHF.

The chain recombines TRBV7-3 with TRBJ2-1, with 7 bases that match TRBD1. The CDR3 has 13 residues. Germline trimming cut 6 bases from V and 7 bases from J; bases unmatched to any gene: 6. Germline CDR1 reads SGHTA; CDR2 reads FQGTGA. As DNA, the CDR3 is TGTGCCAGCAGGACGGACAGGAGGAATGAGCAGTTCTTC. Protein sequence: CASRTDRRNEQFF.

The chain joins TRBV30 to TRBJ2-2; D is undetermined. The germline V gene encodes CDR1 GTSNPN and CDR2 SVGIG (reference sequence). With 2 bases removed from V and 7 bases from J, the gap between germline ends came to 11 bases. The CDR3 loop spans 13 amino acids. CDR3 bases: TGTGCCTGGAGTCCACGGGTGGGCGGGGAGCTGTTTTTT. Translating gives CAWSPRVGGELFF.

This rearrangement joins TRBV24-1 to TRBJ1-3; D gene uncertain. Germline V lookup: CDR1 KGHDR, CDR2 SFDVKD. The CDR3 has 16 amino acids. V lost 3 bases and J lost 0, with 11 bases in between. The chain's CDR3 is CATSDGGRYSGNTIYF. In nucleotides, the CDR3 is TGTGCCACCAGTGATGGAGGAAGGTACTCTGGAAACACCATATATTTT.

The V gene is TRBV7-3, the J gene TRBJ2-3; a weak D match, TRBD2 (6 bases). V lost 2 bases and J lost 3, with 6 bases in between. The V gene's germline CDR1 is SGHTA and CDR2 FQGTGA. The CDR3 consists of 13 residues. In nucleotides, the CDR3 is TGTGCCAGCAGCTTAGGGACTACAGATACGCAGTATTTT. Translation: CASSLGTTDTQYF.

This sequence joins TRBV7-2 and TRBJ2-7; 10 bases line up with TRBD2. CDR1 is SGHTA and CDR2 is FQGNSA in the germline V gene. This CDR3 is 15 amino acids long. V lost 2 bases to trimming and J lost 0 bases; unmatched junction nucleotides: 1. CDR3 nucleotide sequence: TGTGCCAGCAGCTTACTAGCGGGGGTCTCCTACGAGCAGTACTTC. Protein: CASSLLAGVSYEQYF.

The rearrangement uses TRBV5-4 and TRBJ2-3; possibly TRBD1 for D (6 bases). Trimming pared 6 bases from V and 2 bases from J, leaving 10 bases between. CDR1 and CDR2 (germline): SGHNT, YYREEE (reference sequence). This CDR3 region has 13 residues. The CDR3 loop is CASKGQNTDTQYF. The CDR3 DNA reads TGTGCCAGCAAAGGACAGAACACAGATACGCAGTATTTT.

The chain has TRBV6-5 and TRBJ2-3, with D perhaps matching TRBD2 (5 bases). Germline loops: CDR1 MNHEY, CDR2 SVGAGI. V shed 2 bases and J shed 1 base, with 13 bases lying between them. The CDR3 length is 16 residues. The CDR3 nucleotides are TGTGCCAGCAGTTACGGGTCGACTACTCGCACAGATACGCAGTATTTT. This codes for CASSYGSTTRTDTQYF.

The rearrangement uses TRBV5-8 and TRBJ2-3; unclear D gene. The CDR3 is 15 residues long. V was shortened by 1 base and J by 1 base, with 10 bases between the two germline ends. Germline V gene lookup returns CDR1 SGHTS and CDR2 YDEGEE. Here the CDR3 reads CASSLQRTGTDTQYF. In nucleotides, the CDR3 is TGTGCCAGCAGCTTGCAACGCACGGGCACAGATACGCAGTATTTT.

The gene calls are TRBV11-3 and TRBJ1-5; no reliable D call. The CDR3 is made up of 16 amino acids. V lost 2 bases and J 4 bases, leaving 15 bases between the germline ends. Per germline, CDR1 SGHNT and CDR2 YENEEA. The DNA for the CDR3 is TGTGCCAGCAGCTTAAACGTAAGAGGTCATAATCAGCCCCAGCATTTT. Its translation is CASSLNVRGHNQPQHF. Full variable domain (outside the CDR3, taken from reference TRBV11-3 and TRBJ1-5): EAGVVQSPRYKIIEKKQPVAFWCNPISGHNTLYWYLQNLGQGPELLIRYENEEAVDDSQLPKDRFSAERLKGVDSTLKIQPAELGDSAVYLCASSLNVRGHNQPQHFGDGTRLSIL.

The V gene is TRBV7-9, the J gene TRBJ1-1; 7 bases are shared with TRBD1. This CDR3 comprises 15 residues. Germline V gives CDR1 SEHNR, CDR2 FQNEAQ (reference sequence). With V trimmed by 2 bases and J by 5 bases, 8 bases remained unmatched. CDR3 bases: TGTGCCAGCAGCTTAATGAGGGGGCTTGGGACTGAAGCTTTCTTT. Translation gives CASSLMRGLGTEAFF. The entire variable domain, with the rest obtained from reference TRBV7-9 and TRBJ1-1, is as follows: DTGVSQNPRHKITKRGQNVTFRCDPISEHNRLYWYRQTLGQGPEFLTYFQNEAQLEKSRLLSDRFSAERPKGSFSTLEIQRTEQGDSAMYLCASSLMRGLGTEAFFGQGTRLTVV.

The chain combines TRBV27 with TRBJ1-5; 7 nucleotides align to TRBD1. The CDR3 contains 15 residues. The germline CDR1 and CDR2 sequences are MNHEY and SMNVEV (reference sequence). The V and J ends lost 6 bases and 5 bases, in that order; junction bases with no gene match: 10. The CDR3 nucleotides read TGTGCCAGCAGAACCGACAGGGAGTCCCATCAGCCCCAGCATTTT. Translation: CASRTDRESHQPQHF.

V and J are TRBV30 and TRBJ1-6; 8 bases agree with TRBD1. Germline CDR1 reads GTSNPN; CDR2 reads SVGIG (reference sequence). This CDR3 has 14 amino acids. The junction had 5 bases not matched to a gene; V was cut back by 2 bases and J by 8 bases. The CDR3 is CAWSLPGGDSPLHF. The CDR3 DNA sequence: TGTGCCTGGAGTCTGCCAGGGGGCGATTCACCCCTCCACTTT.

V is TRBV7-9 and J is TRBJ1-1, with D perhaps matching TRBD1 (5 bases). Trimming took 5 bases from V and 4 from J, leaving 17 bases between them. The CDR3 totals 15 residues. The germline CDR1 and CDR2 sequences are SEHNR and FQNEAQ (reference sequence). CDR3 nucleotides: TGTGCCAGCAGCCCCGGGACTCTGTGGGGCACTGAAGCTTTCTTT. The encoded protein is CASSPGTLWGTEAFF.

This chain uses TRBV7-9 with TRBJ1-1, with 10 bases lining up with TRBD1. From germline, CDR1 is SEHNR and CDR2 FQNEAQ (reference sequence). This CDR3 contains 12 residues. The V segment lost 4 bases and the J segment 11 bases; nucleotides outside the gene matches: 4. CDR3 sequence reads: CASSSGTGDAFF. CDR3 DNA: TGTGCCAGCAGCTCCGGGACAGGGGATGCTTTCTTT.

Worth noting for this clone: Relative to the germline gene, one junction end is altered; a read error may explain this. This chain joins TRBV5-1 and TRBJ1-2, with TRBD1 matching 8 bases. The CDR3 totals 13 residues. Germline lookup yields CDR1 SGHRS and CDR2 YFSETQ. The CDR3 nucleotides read TGTGCCAGCAGCTTGGACAGGGCGCGCGGCTACACCTTC. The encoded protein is CASSLDRARGYTF.

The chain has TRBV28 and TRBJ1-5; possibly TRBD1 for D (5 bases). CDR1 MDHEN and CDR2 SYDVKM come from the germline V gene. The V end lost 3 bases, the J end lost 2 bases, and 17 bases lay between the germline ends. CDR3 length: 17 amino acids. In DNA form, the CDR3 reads TGTGCCAGCAGTTTTCGGCAGGGTGGTAAGGGCAATCAGCCCCAGCATTTT. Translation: CASSFRQGGKGNQPQHF. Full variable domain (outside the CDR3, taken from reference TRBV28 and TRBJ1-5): DVKVTQSSRYLVKRTGEKVFLECVQDMDHENMFWYRQDPGLGLRLIYFSYDVKMKEKGDIPEGYSVSREKKERFSLILESASTNQTSMYLCASSFRQGGKGNQPQHFGDGTRLSIL.

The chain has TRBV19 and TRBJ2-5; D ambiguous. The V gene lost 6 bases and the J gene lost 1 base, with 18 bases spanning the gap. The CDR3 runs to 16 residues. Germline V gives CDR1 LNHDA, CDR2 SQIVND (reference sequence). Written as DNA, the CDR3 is TGTGCCAGTAGCTCCCCGGGTTCCTCGGGCCAAGAGACCCAGTACTTC. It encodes CASSSPGSSGQETQYF.

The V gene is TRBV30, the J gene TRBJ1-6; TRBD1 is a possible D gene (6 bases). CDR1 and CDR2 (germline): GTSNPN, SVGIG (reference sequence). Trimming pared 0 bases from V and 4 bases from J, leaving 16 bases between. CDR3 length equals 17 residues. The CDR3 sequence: CAWSVRSGAFYNSPLHF. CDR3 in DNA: TGTGCCTGGAGTGTACGTTCAGGGGCATTTTATAATTCACCCCTCCACTTT.